Below are 2 T cell receptor beta chains sequenced from a single sample in a study of OX40 agonist ivuxolimab in advanced cancers. The repertoire was sequenced with immunoSEQ multiplex PCR; TCRdb's copy has only in-frame clones and lacks some. The data contain roughly 82,000 clones, around four fifths of them seen just once; the ten biggest clones take up over 0.7%. Sequencing was performed on CD4+ or CD8+ T cells sorted from blood, taken in a trial of the OX40 agonist ivuxolimab. The receptors shown here come from an adult with an advanced solid tumor such as melanoma, head and neck, liver or kidney cancer.

The V and J genes are TRBV9 and TRBJ2-3; D is possibly TRBD1 or TRBD2 (5 bases each). Trimming took 4 bases from V and 6 from J, leaving 12 bases between them. CDR3 length: 13 residues. Germline V gene lookup returns CDR1 SGDLS and CDR2 YYNGEE. CDR3 DNA sequence: TGTGCCAGCAGCATGGGGGTCTACGATACGCAGTATTTT. Its protein product is CASSMGVYDTQYF.

In DNA form, the CDR3 reads TGTGCCAGTAGTGCCTCACAGGTGGCTAATGAAAAACTGTTTTTT. This codes for CASSASQVANEKLFF. This chain connects TRBV19 to TRBJ1-4, with a tentative D call TRBD1 (5 bases). This CDR3 has 15 residues. The V gene lost 5 bases and the J gene lost 3 bases, with 13 bases spanning the gap. CDR1 is LNHDA, CDR2 SQIVND, per germline (reference sequence).